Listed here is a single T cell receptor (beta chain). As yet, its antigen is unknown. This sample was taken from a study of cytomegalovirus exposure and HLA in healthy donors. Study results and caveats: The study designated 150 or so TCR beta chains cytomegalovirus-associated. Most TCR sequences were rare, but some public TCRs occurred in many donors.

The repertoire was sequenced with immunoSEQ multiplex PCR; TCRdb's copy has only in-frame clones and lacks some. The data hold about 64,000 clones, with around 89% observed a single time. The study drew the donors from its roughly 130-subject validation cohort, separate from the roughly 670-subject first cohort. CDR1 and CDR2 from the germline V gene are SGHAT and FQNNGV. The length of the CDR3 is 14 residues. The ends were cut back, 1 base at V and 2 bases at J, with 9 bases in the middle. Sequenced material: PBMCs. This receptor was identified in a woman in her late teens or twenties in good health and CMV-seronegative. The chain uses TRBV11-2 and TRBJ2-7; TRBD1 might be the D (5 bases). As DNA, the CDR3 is TGTGCCAGCAGCTTAGGGGCCAGGGCCTACGAGCAGTACTTC. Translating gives CASSLGARAYEQYF.